The TCR beta chain under discussion was sequenced for a study of naive and memory T cell subsets. After the first PCR, alpha and beta chain libraries were processed separately. This clonotype has at least ten counts. The antigen is unknown. There are 15 residues in the CDR3. Germline CDR1 and CDR2: MNHEY and SVGEGT. V was pared by 10 bases and J by 8 bases, with 16 bases of the junction left unmatched. The beta constant-region primer was an equimolar mix of two oligonucleotides covering TRBC1 and TRBC2. The ligated cDNA underwent four PCR rounds using SP2 and nested alpha and beta constant-region primers. TCRdb reanalysed the UMI-ligation and nested PCR reads using MiXCR and keeps one entry per CDR3 protein. The sample lists 85,000 or so distinct CDR3 sequences, 8% to 9.5% occurring once. Whole-study findings and limits: The power law exponent of TCR abundance differed between naive and memory cells.

The clonotype originates from a human donor in good health. Sequenced sample: naive CD8+ T cells from blood. The chain couples TRBV6-2 or TRBV6-3 to TRBJ2-1, with 8 positions matching TRBD1. The CDR3 DNA reads TGTGCCACGACCGGGACAGGCGAAAAATTCCATGAGCAGTTCTTC. This translates into CATTGTGEKFHEQFF.